This entry describes one T cell receptor beta chain. Its antigen is currently unknown. Germline V gene sequence: CDR1 SGHAT, CDR2 FQDESV (reference sequence). V lost 5 bases and J lost 0, with 10 bases in between. CDR3 length: 14 residues. Blood got drawn at baseline, again on cycle 4 day 1, and then on cycle 7 day 1. The source of the sample is a study of OX40 agonist ivuxolimab in advanced cancers. Whole-study context: Patients in dose escalation had liver, melanoma, kidney or head and neck cancers. Study-level points and caveats: CD8+ T cells averaged more expanded clones than CD4+. Relatively little clonal expansion, among the lowest observed, appeared in partial responders at 0.1-3.0 mg/kg.

Sequencing was performed with immunoSEQ multiplex PCR; in TCRdb, only in-frame clones are kept and a portion is missing. The sample includes 75,000 to 100,000 clones, under 90% of them seen just once. J is TRBJ1-1 and V is TRBV11-1, with no clear D. The sequences come from CD4+ or CD8+ T cells sorted from blood, collected in a trial of the OX40 agonist ivuxolimab. This receptor was taken from an adult with an advanced solid tumor such as melanoma, head and neck, liver or kidney cancer. In DNA, the CDR3 is TGTGCCAGCAGCCTCCCACCCCTGAACACTGAAGCTTTCTTT. Translated, it gives CASSLPPLNTEAFF.